This T cell receptor beta chain appears in the sequencing data of a study of blood T cell repertoires in COVID-19. The CDR3 spans 17 residues. V lost 6 bases and J lost 9; bases outside the gene matches: 15. Some clones are missing from TCRdb's copy, which holds only in-frame ones; the method was immunoSEQ multiplex PCR. In the table there are around 170,000 clones, approximately 80% of which are singletons. The receptor's source is a woman older than 75 with acute or convalescent COVID-19. The chain has TRBV6-7 and TRBJ1-6, with 9 positions matching TRBD1. TRBV6-7 falls under the ORF class, with uncertain function. The sequenced material came from peripheral blood. The CDR3 spells CASSPDRGITPFSPLHF. The CDR3 DNA follows: TGTGCCAGCAGCCCGGACAGGGGTATAACGCCCTTTTCACCCCTCCACTTT.